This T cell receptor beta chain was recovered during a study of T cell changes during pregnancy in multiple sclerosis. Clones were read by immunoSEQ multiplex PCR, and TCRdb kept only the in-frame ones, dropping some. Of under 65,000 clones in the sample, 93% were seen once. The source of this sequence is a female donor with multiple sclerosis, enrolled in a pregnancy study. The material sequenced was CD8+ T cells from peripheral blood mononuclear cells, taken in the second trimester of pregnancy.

The CDR3 coding sequence is TGTGCCAGCAGCGTAGAGGGGCAATCCTACAATGAGCAGTTCTTC. It translates to CASSVEGQSYNEQFF. This sequence joins TRBV9 and TRBJ2-1, with D possibly being TRBD1 (5 bases). Germline CDR1 and CDR2: SGDLS and YYNGEE. The CDR3 covers 15 residues. V was clipped by 0 bases and J by 1 base, with 8 bases between them.